The present TCR beta chain was sequenced within a study of cytomegalovirus exposure and HLA in healthy donors. Study context: The approximately 110 validation repertoires, a later analysis reported, used the same platform as the roughly 650 repertoires from the first cohort.

Study outcomes and limitations: Many donors shared some public TCRs, even though most TCR sequences were rare.

The data were produced by immunoSEQ multiplex PCR, yet TCRdb's version contains in-frame clones alone and is incomplete. The table shows fewer than 250,000 clones, with approximately 87% occurring only once. The germline V gene encodes CDR1 SGHNT and CDR2 YYREEE (reference sequence). CDR3 length equals 15 residues. V lost 4 bases to trimming and J lost 2 bases; unmatched junction nucleotides: 4. A remark on this clone: Its antigen is still unknown.

The sequenced material came from PBMCs. The sequence came from a woman aged 18-29 years in good health and CMV-seronegative. This sequence joins TRBV5-4 and TRBJ2-3, with 10 bases fitting TRBD1. The CDR3, as DNA: TGTGCCAGCAGCCGGGACAGGGGACCCACAGATACGCAGTATTTT. Protein product: CASSRDRGPTDTQYF.